Presented here are 7 T cell receptor beta chains from one specimen sequenced in a study of T cells after yellow fever vaccination. TCRdb re-analysed the 5' RACE reads in MiXCR, keeping a single row per CDR3 protein. The table records some 220,000 distinct CDR3 sequences, under 3.5% of them present only once. Sequencing was performed on CD4+ T cells sorted from PBMCs, taken 10 days after the yellow fever booster vaccination. All receptors derive from a man between 18 and 35 years old who received the YFV17D yellow fever vaccine.

The chain recombines TRBV5-1 with TRBJ2-7, with D perhaps given as TRBD1 or TRBD2 (6 bases each). The V and J ends lost 5 bases and 3 bases respectively, with 18 bases between them. This CDR3 contains 15 residues. In germline, CDR1 is SGHRS, CDR2 YFSETQ. CDR3 loop: CASSYPGAGNYEQYF. The CDR3 coding sequence is TGCGCCAGCAGTTACCCGGGGGCGGGCAACTACGAGCAGTACTTC.

This clonotype was seen repeatedly, ten times or more. The chain is built from TRBV3-1 and TRBJ2-7; D ambiguous. The CDR3 loop spans 11 amino acids. CDR1 and CDR2 from the germline V gene are LGHDT and YNNKEL (reference sequence). The germline V and J ends were trimmed by 5 bases and 6 bases, with 8 bases remaining between them. CDR3 in DNA: TGTGCCAGCAGCTTCAGAGGCGAGCAGTACTTC. Amino acid sequence: CASSFRGEQYF.

The chain has TRBV28 and TRBJ1-5; D perhaps matches TRBD1 (6 bases). The V end was cut by 8 bases, the J end by 2 bases, with 16 bases between. This CDR3 has 15 residues. Germline loops: CDR1 MDHEN, CDR2 SYDVKM. This CDR3 is CASRGWGQGNQPQHF. CDR3 DNA: TGTGCCAGCCGGGGATGGGGGCAAGGCAATCAGCCCCAGCATTTT.

The table lists this clonotype with many counts. The chain carries TRBV5-4 and TRBJ2-3; weak D call: TRBD2 (7 bases). The CDR3 totals 15 residues. Trimming cost V 2 bases and J 1 base, with 11 bases left between them. Germline values: CDR1 SGHNT, CDR2 YYREEE (reference sequence). CDR3: CASSFGGARTDTQYF. DNA of the CDR3: TGTGCCAGCAGCTTTGGGGGGGCCCGCACAGATACGCAGTATTTT.

A few counts support this clonotype. V and J are TRBV5-6 and TRBJ1-1; TRBD1 might be the D (6 bases). Per germline, CDR1 SGHDT and CDR2 YYEEEE. The CDR3 is made up of 13 amino acids. V was cut by 6 bases and J by 1 base, with 10 bases left in between. CDR3 sequence (DNA): TGTGCCAGCACCCAGACAGGGAACACTGAAGCTTTCTTT. Translating it yields CASTQTGNTEAFF.

This clonotype was picked up many times. This chain connects TRBV4-3 to TRBJ2-3; 8 bases match TRBD2. This CDR3 comprises 15 residues. Germline-derived CDR1 and CDR2 are LGHNA and YSLEER. With V trimmed by 1 base and J by 4 bases, 4 bases remained unmatched. The CDR3 loop reads CASSQGRGASDTQYF. The CDR3 nucleotides are TGCGCCAGCAGCCAAGGGCGGGGGGCCTCAGATACGCAGTATTTT.

This clonotype was observed many times. This chain uses TRBV18 with TRBJ2-2; D call uncertain. With 2 bases removed from V and 1 base from J, the gap between germline ends came to 8 bases. Germline V gene lookup returns CDR1 KGHSH and CDR2 LQKENI. This CDR3 spans 15 amino acids. The CDR3 DNA reads as TGTGCCAGCTCACCAGACGGAGAGAACACCGGGGAGCTGTTTTTT. Protein sequence: CASSPDGENTGELFF.